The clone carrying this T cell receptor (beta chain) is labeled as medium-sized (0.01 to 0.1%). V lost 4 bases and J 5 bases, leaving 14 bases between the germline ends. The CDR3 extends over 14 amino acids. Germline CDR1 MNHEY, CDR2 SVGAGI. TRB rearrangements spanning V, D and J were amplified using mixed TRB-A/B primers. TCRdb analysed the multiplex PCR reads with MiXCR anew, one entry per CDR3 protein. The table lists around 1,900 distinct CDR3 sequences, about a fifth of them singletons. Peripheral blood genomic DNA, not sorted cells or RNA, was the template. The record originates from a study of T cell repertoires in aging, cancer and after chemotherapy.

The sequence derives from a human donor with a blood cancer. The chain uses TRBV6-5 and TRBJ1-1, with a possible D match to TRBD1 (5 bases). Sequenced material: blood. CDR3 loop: CASSSQGGRTEAFF. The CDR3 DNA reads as TGTGCCAGCAGTTCTCAGGGAGGAAGGACTGAAGCTTTCTTT.